Listed below are T cell receptor beta chains from one sample, sequenced in a study of blood T cell repertoires in COVID-19. Using immunoSEQ multiplex PCR, the repertoire was profiled, and TCRdb retains in-frame clones only, with some absent. The sample holds approximately 140,000 clones; 75% to 90% are singletons and the top ten take 2% to 2.5%. Sample: PBMCs or T cells enriched from blood (not recorded which). The receptor set was obtained from a woman between 50 and 59 years old who had recovered from COVID-19. Each CDR3 is given with its conserved first and last residue. The order of the fields is J gene, V gene, clone size, D gene, CDR3 protein, CDR3 DNA. D genes are given only for firm matches. Only part of the rows carry a size: once, few, many, or a class if the clone is expanded.

J: TRBJ1-1
V: TRBV15
size: NA
D: NA
CDR3: CATSRQPQGNTEAFF
DNA: TGTGCCACCAGCAGACAGCCACAGGGGAACACTGAAGCTTTCTTT

J: TRBJ2-5
V: TRBV18
size: NA
D: NA
CDR3: CASSPPTYQETQYF
DNA: TGTGCCAGCTCACCACCCACATACCAAGAGACCCAGTACTTC

J: TRBJ2-1
V: TRBV19
size: NA
D: TRBD1
CDR3: CASTRGLVPHNEQFF
DNA: TGTGCCAGTACTAGGGGGCTGGTACCCCACAATGAGCAGTTCTTC

J: TRBJ2-2
V: TRBV18
size: NA
D: NA
CDR3: CASSPRHVGTGELFF
DNA: TGTGCCAGCTCACCGCGGCACGTGGGCACCGGGGAGCTGTTTTTT

J: TRBJ1-1
V: TRBV2
size: NA
D: NA
CDR3: CASSEMSPGFNTEAFF
DNA: TGTGCCAGCAGTGAAATGAGCCCGGGTTTCAACACTGAAGCTTTCTTT

J: TRBJ2-7
V: TRBV2
size: NA
D: TRBD1
CDR3: CASRGDRGYEQYF
DNA: TGTGCCAGCAGAGGGGACAGGGGCTACGAGCAGTACTTC

J: TRBJ1-2
V: TRBV4-1
size: NA
D: NA
CDR3: CASSQGDYGYTF
DNA: TGCGCCAGCAGCCAGGGAGACTATGGCTACACCTTC

J: TRBJ2-7
V: TRBV5-6
size: NA
D: NA
CDR3: CASSSSIGGPTYEQYF
DNA: TGTGCCAGCAGCTCAAGTATCGGGGGACCGACCTACGAGCAGTACTTC

J: TRBJ1-5
V: TRBV20-1
size: once
D: NA
CDR3: CSAGREPQHF
DNA: TGCAGTGCTGGCAGGGAGCCCCAGCATTTT

J: TRBJ2-1
V: TRBV3-1/TRBV3-2
size: NA
D: TRBD1
CDR3: CASSQDNLGQGDDEQFF
DNA: TGTGCCAGCAGCCAAGACAATTTGGGACAGGGGGATGATGAGCAGTTCTTC

J: TRBJ2-7
V: TRBV4-3
size: NA
D: TRBD2
CDR3: CASSQDWLAGYEQYF
DNA: TGCGCCAGCAGCCAAGATTGGCTAGCGGGCTACGAGCAGTACTTC

J: TRBJ2-3
V: TRBV7-2
size: NA
D: TRBD2
CDR3: CASSWTSGEGDTQYF
DNA: TGTGCCAGCAGCTGGACTAGCGGGGAAGGAGATACGCAGTATTTT

J: TRBJ1-1
V: TRBV12-3/TRBV12-4
size: NA
D: NA
CDR3: CASSQTGNTEAFF
DNA: TGTGCCAGCAGTCAGACAGGGAACACTGAAGCTTTCTTT

J: TRBJ1-1
V: TRBV5-6
size: NA
D: NA
CDR3: CASSLAGGPEAFF
DNA: TGTGCCAGCAGCTTGGCCGGGGGTCCTGAAGCTTTCTTT

J: TRBJ1-1
V: TRBV11-3
size: once
D: TRBD1
CDR3: CASSGSPGQGLNTEAFF
DNA: TGTGCCAGCAGCGGATCTCCGGGACAGGGATTGAACACTGAAGCTTTCTTT

J: TRBJ2-1
V: TRBV9
size: NA
D: NA
CDR3: CASSSLAGPYNEQFF
DNA: TGTGCCAGCAGCTCCCTGGCGGGGCCTTACAATGAGCAGTTCTTC

J: TRBJ2-7
V: TRBV7-9
size: NA
D: NA
CDR3: CASSLGAGVEEQYF
DNA: TGTGCCAGCAGCCTGGGGGCAGGGGTCGAGGAGCAGTACTTC

J: TRBJ1-2
V: TRBV10-2
size: once
D: TRBD1
CDR3: CASSDVDRSFYGYTF
DNA: TGCGCCAGCAGTGACGTGGACAGGTCCTTCTATGGCTACACCTTC

J: TRBJ1-2
V: TRBV18
size: NA
D: NA
CDR3: CASSPGENFNYGYTF
DNA: TGTGCCAGCTCACCAGGAGAAAACTTTAACTATGGCTACACCTTC

J: TRBJ1-1
V: TRBV7-9
size: NA
D: NA
CDR3: CASSFSGYEAFF
DNA: TGTGCCAGCAGCTTTTCGGGATACGAAGCTTTCTTT

J: TRBJ1-2
V: TRBV4-3
size: few
D: TRBD1
CDR3: CASSQTTGGGYGYTF
DNA: TGCGCCAGCAGCCAAACGACAGGGGGCGGGTATGGCTACACCTTC

J: TRBJ2-2
V: TRBV6-5
size: few
D: TRBD2
CDR3: CASSRGGANTGELFF
DNA: TGTGCCAGCAGCCGCGGGGGAGCGAACACCGGGGAGCTGTTTTTT

J: TRBJ1-6
V: TRBV10-1
size: NA
D: TRBD1
CDR3: CASSDDRGNSPLHF
DNA: TGCGCCAGCAGTGATGACAGGGGGAATTCACCCCTCCACTTT

J: TRBJ2-7
V: TRBV6-1
size: NA
D: TRBD1
CDR3: CASSVLQGAPTGEQYF
DNA: TGTGCCAGCAGTGTACTACAGGGGGCTCCTACTGGAGAGCAGTACTTC

J: TRBJ2-4
V: TRBV9
size: NA
D: NA
CDR3: CASSVGGDGNIQYF
DNA: TGTGCCAGCAGCGTAGGGGGGGATGGAAACATTCAGTACTTC

J: TRBJ1-1
V: TRBV3-1/TRBV3-2
size: NA
D: NA
CDR3: CASSHRGYTEAFF
DNA: TGTGCCAGCAGCCACAGGGGATACACTGAAGCTTTCTTT

J: TRBJ1-1
V: TRBV18
size: NA
D: NA
CDR3: CASSPPGPEAFF
DNA: TGTGCCAGCTCACCACCGGGCCCTGAAGCTTTCTTT

J: TRBJ1-1
V: TRBV12-5
size: NA
D: TRBD1
CDR3: CASGAQGFTEAFF
DNA: TGTGCTAGTGGTGCACAGGGGTTCACTGAAGCTTTCTTT

J: TRBJ1-2
V: TRBV9
size: NA
D: TRBD1
CDR3: CASSGGTGSGYGYTF
DNA: TGTGCCAGCAGCGGAGGGACAGGGTCCGGCTATGGCTACACCTTC

J: TRBJ2-2
V: TRBV2
size: NA
D: NA
CDR3: CASNTGRDTGELFF
DNA: TGTGCCAGCAACACAGGGAGGGACACCGGGGAGCTGTTTTTT

J: TRBJ1-2
V: TRBV6-6
size: NA
D: NA
CDR3: CASSYPDRHF
DNA: TGTGCCAGCAGTTACCCCGATCGACACTTC

J: TRBJ2-7
V: TRBV7-7
size: NA
D: NA
CDR3: CASNEQGGWEQYF
DNA: TGTGCTAGCAACGAACAAGGGGGTTGGGAGCAGTACTTC

J: TRBJ1-2
V: TRBV6-5
size: NA
D: NA
CDR3: CASSYSFDIGLGYTF
DNA: TGTGCCAGCAGTTACTCGTTTGATATCGGTTTAGGCTACACCTTC

J: TRBJ1-3
V: TRBV6-5
size: NA
D: NA
CDR3: CASSYSERGRNTIYF
DNA: TGTGCCAGCAGTTACTCGGAGCGGGGTAGAAACACCATATATTTT

J: TRBJ2-1
V: TRBV7-9
size: NA
D: TRBD1
CDR3: CASSLVGQGVGNEQFF
DNA: TGTGCCAGCAGCTTAGTCGGACAGGGGGTAGGAAATGAGCAGTTCTTC

J: TRBJ2-7
V: TRBV5-5
size: NA
D: TRBD1
CDR3: CASSFSGTGGFRNEQYF
DNA: TGTGCCAGCAGTTTTTCCGGGACAGGGGGTTTTAGAAACGAGCAGTACTTC

J: TRBJ1-1
V: TRBV7-9
size: NA
D: NA
CDR3: CASSLVVSVEAFF
DNA: TGTGCCAGCAGCTTAGTTGTAAGCGTTGAAGCTTTCTTT

J: TRBJ1-6
V: TRBV5-6
size: NA
D: NA
CDR3: CASSLGQILNSPLHF
DNA: TGTGCCAGCAGCTTGGGACAGATCCTCAATTCACCCCTCCACTTT

J: TRBJ2-3
V: TRBV12-3/TRBV12-4
size: NA
D: NA
CDR3: CASSFNTQYF
DNA: TGTGCCAGCAGTTTCAATACGCAGTATTTT

J: TRBJ2-3
V: TRBV5-1
size: NA
D: NA
CDR3: CASTPEGLITDTQYF
DNA: TGCGCCAGCACCCCGGAGGGACTGATCACAGATACGCAGTATTTT

J: TRBJ1-1
V: TRBV30
size: NA
D: NA
CDR3: CAWSPPWARANTEAFF
DNA: TGTGCCTGGAGTCCTCCGTGGGCCAGGGCGAACACTGAAGCTTTCTTT

J: TRBJ1-4
V: TRBV4-2
size: NA
D: TRBD1
CDR3: CASSQGDRWFEKLFF
DNA: TGTGCCAGCAGCCAAGGGGACAGGTGGTTTGAAAAACTGTTTTTT

J: TRBJ2-7
V: TRBV24-1
size: NA
D: NA
CDR3: CATSDLRQGSYEQYF
DNA: TGTGCCACCAGTGATCTGAGACAAGGCTCCTACGAGCAGTACTTC